The source of this TCR beta chain is a study of Graves' ophthalmopathy and Graves' hyperthyroidism. TCR beta CDR3 regions were amplified from RNA transcripts. Investigators did first-round RT-PCR with HTBI primers, then second-round multiplex PCR. TCRdb reprocessed the multiplex PCR reads via MiXCR and lists one record per CDR3 protein. The sample lists approximately 1.2 million distinct CDR3 sequences; about 35% were seen once. Orbital computed tomography, thyroid ultrasound, TRAb, serum thyroxine and clinical symptoms formed the basis of diagnosis. For this clonotype: Its antigen is as yet unknown.

Findings and limits, study-wide: Sensitivity reached nearly 71% and specificity approximately 72% when the model predicted ophthalmopathy progression. Most clonotypes expanded in thyroid above 0.001 frequency were present in blood too.

Trimming pared 6 bases from V and 3 bases from J, leaving 16 bases between. CDR3 length equals 15 residues. Germline V gene data show CDR1 as SGDLS and CDR2 as YYNGEE. This TCR derives from an adult man with Graves' hyperthyroidism. V usage is TRBV9 and J usage is TRBJ1-5, with no clear D. The specimen sequenced was peripheral blood or thyroid tissue (not recorded which). The CDR3 nucleotides read TGTGCCAGCACTCTAGCCGGAGATCTCAATCAGCCCCAGCATTTT. It is translated as CASTLAGDLNQPQHF.